Each of the 26 T cell receptor beta chains below was sequenced from the same sample in a study of beta chain features in type 1 diabetes. Which antigens these TCRs recognize remains unknown. Every isolated RNA sample was fully reverse transcribed, so sequencing captured expressed TCRB transcripts. Using immunoSEQ multiplex PCR, the repertoire was profiled, and TCRdb retains in-frame clones only, with some absent. The sample has nearly 700,000 clones; 13% are singletons. Whole-study findings and limits: There was a moderate but significant shortening of TCRB CDR3s in all four CD4+ subsets of Type 1 diabetes patients.

The sample comprised naive CD4+ T cells from blood. These TCRs come from a man younger than 30 with type 1 diabetes.

The chain carries TRBV11-2 and TRBJ2-5; tentatively, D is TRBD1 (5 bases). In germline, CDR1 is SGHAT, CDR2 FQNNGV. The CDR3 is 14 amino acids. Trimming left V 4 bases short and J 4 bases short, with 13 bases between. The CDR3 DNA sequence: TGTGCCAGCAGCTCCCCCGTAGGGGCAGAGACCCAGTACTTC. Translation gives CASSSPVGAETQYF.

This rearrangement joins TRBV2 to TRBJ2-3, with TRBD2 matching 8 bases. From germline, CDR1 is SNHLY and CDR2 FYNNEI. The CDR3 spans 13 residues. After removal of 8 bases from V and 5 bases from J, the junction contained 6 bases not matched to a gene. CDR3 nucleotide sequence: TGTGCCAGCGCAGCGGGGGAGGAAGATACGCAGTATTTT. Encoded protein: CASAAGEEDTQYF.

The chain links TRBV30 to TRBJ2-3; D gene ambiguous. V was clipped by 2 bases and J by 4 bases, with 10 bases between them. CDR1 is GTSNPN and CDR2 is SVGIG in the germline V gene (reference sequence). The CDR3 is made up of 13 amino acids. CDR3 sequence (DNA): TGTGCCTGGAGTACAGACTCCCCAGATACGCAGTATTTT. It codes for CAWSTDSPDTQYF.

The chain carries TRBV7-8 and TRBJ2-3; 7 bases fit TRBD2. This CDR3 is built from 14 residues. Trimming cost V 8 bases and J 0 bases; bases outside gene matches: 5. The germline gives CDR1 SGHVS, CDR2 FQNEAQ. CDR3 sequence (DNA): TGTGCCAGCGGGACGGGAGGTAGCACAGATACGCAGTATTTT. Translating gives CASGTGGSTDTQYF. The entire variable domain, with the rest obtained from reference TRBV7-8 and TRBJ2-3, is as follows: GAGVSQSPRYKVAKRGQDVALRCDPISGHVSLFWYQQALGQGPEFLTYFQNEAQLDKSGLPSDRFFAERPEGSVSTLKIQRTQQEDSAVYLCASGTGGSTDTQYFGPGTRLTVL.

This clone was seen more than once but under ten times. The CDR3 region is CATSRDDATEAFF. The CDR3 DNA reads as TGTGCCACCAGCAGAGATGACGCCACTGAAGCTTTCTTT. The chain has TRBV15 and TRBJ1-1; D uncertain. Germline loops: CDR1 LNHNV, CDR2 YYDKDF (reference sequence). This CDR3 is 13 amino acids long. V lost 0 bases and J lost 4, with 6 bases in between.

This clone was detected a few times. This specimen includes other DNA sequences encoding the same CDR3. V and J are TRBV5-1 and TRBJ2-7; no clear D gene. This CDR3 has 12 residues. Trimming pared 4 bases from V and 2 bases from J, leaving 7 bases between. Germline V gene sequence: CDR1 SGHRS, CDR2 YFSETQ. Here the CDR3 reads CASSRSTYEQYF. Here the CDR3 DNA reads TGCGCCAGCAGCCGTTCTACCTACGAGCAGTACTTC.

This clone turned up a few times. V and J are TRBV6-5 and TRBJ1-5; weak D call: TRBD1 (6 bases). The CDR3 length is 16 residues. V was shortened by 4 bases and J by 3 bases, with 16 bases between the two germline ends. Germline CDR1 reads MNHEY; CDR2 reads SVGAGI. The CDR3 sequence: CASSSTYTGFNQPQHF. The CDR3 DNA reads TGTGCCAGCAGTTCGACCTACACAGGGTTCAATCAGCCCCAGCATTTT.

This clone was recorded a few times. The rearrangement joins TRBV5-1 to TRBJ1-2; tentative D call: TRBD1 (5 bases). This CDR3 has 16 amino acids. Trimming left V 4 bases short and J 0 bases short, with 16 bases between. Germline CDR1 SGHRS, CDR2 YFSETQ. The CDR3 bases are TGCGCCAGCAGCCTAGATGACAGCTACTCTAACTATGGCTACACCTTC. Amino acid sequence: CASSLDDSYSNYGYTF. Looking up the rest from reference TRBV5-1 and TRBJ1-2 gives the full variable domain: KAGVTQTPRYLIKTRGQQVTLSCSPISGHRSVSWYQQTPGQGLQFLFEYFSETQRNKGNFPGRFSGRQFSNSRSEMNVSTLELGDSALYLCASSLDDSYSNYGYTFGSGTRLTVV.

This clone turned up a few times. This chain joins TRBV2 and TRBJ2-1; D remains unclear. Per germline, CDR1 SNHLY and CDR2 FYNNEI. With 4 bases removed from V and 13 bases from J, the gap between germline ends came to 11 bases. The CDR3 sequence is 11 residues long. The CDR3 coding sequence is TGTGCCAGCAGTGCGGCAGTTAATCAGTTCTTC. It encodes CASSAAVNQFF.

V and J are TRBV30 and TRBJ2-3, with unresolved D. CDR1 GTSNPN and CDR2 SVGIG come from the germline V gene (reference sequence). The CDR3 contains 17 residues. V lost 3 bases and J 0 bases, leaving 19 bases between the germline ends. The CDR3 loop is CAWRFPRVTPSTDTQYF. The CDR3 DNA sequence: TGTGCCTGGAGATTTCCCCGTGTCACCCCGAGCACAGATACGCAGTATTTT.

The V and J genes are TRBV30 and TRBJ1-4; TRBD1 agrees at 11 bases. The CDR3 runs 15 residues. With 3 bases clipped from V and 0 bases from J, the junction kept 0 bases outside the gene matches. Germline values: CDR1 GTSNPN, CDR2 SVGIG (reference sequence). The CDR3 reads CAWRDRGPTNEKLFF. CDR3 in DNA: TGTGCCTGGAGGGACAGGGGGCCAACTAATGAAAAACTGTTTTTT.

This clone came up a few times. The chain links TRBV5-4 to TRBJ1-6, with TRBD1 as a possible D gene (5 bases). V lost 3 bases to trimming and J lost 9 bases, with 16 bases between them. The CDR3 contains 15 residues. Germline lookup yields CDR1 SGHNT and CDR2 YYREEE (reference sequence). The CDR3 region is CASSYEGPYGSPLHF. CDR3 in DNA: TGTGCCAGCAGCTATGAGGGACCGTATGGTTCACCCCTCCACTTT. Supplemented by reference TRBV5-4 and TRBJ1-6, the full variable domain reads ETGVTQSPTHLIKTRGQQVTLRCSSQSGHNTVSWYQQALGQGPQFIFQYYREEENGRGNFPPRFSGLQFPNYSSELNVNALELDDSALYLCASSYEGPYGSPLHFGNGTRLTVT.

The chain joins TRBV28 to TRBJ2-3, with D perhaps matching TRBD1 or TRBD2 (6 bases each). The CDR3 sequence is 13 residues long. Trimming shortened V by 5 bases and J by 3 bases, and 9 bases separated the two germline ends. CDR1 and CDR2 (germline): MDHEN, SYDVKM. The CDR3 region has the DNA TGTGCCAGCAGTAGGGGGGATACAGATACGCAGTATTTT. Protein: CASSRGDTDTQYF.

This clone was detected only a few times. The V gene is TRBV4-1, the J gene TRBJ1-2; a possible D gene is TRBD1 (5 bases). CDR3 length: 16 amino acids. Germline-derived CDR1 and CDR2 are MGHRA and YSYEKL. Trimming stripped 1 base from V and 2 bases from J, with 14 bases between. In nucleotides, the CDR3 is TGCGCCAGCAGCCAAGGGAGGGGTCGGTTGAACTATGGCTACACCTTC. Translation: CASSQGRGRLNYGYTF.

The genes are TRBV7-9 and TRBJ1-2, with D maybe TRBD1 (5 bases). The CDR3 totals 14 residues. Trimming took 6 bases from V and 4 from J, leaving 15 bases between them. Germline CDR1 and CDR2: SEHNR and FQNEAQ (reference sequence). The CDR3 nucleotides are TGTGCCAGCAGTCGTTCGGGAGGGGCCTATGGCTACACCTTC. Translating it yields CASSRSGGAYGYTF.

This clone was found a few times. The chain joins TRBV7-9 to TRBJ1-1; TRBD1 aligns across 10 bases. V shed 5 bases and J 3 bases; nucleotides not matched to a gene: 3. Looked up from germline, CDR1 is SEHNR and CDR2 is FQNEAQ (reference sequence). The CDR3 is 14 amino acids. CDR3 amino acids: CASSQTGGHTEAFF. The CDR3 DNA follows: TGTGCCAGCAGCCAGACAGGGGGCCACACTGAAGCTTTCTTT.

The sample holds a few counts of this clone. This chain connects TRBV7-6 to TRBJ1-1; tentatively, D is TRBD1 (5 bases). V gave up 1 base and J gave up 5 bases, with 14 bases separating them. The germline CDR1 and CDR2 sequences are SGHVS and FNYEAQ. CDR3 size: 15 residues. The CDR3 coding sequence is TGTGCCAGCAGCTTAGTCTCAGGGTGGGGGACTGAAGCTTTCTTT. It yields the protein CASSLVSGWGTEAFF. The full variable domain, with the rest looked up from reference TRBV7-6 and TRBJ1-1, is GAGVSQSPRYKVTKRGQDVALRCDPISGHVSLYWYRQALGQGPEFLTYFNYEAQQDKSGLPNDRFSAERPEGSISTLTIQRTEQRDSAMYRCASSLVSGWGTEAFFGQGTRLTVV.

The rearrangement uses TRBV2 and TRBJ2-3; the match to TRBD2 covers 7 bases. The ends lost 4 bases at V and 1 base at J; junction bases unmatched: 5. The germline CDR1 and CDR2 sequences are SNHLY and FYNNEI. This CDR3 spans 15 amino acids. This CDR3 is CASSGGGGRTDTQYF. The CDR3, as DNA: TGTGCCAGCAGTGGCGGCGGGGGACGCACAGATACGCAGTATTTT.

The chain combines TRBV19 with TRBJ1-5; no definite D call. CDR3 length: 13 residues. V was trimmed by 4 bases and J by 7 bases, leaving 11 bases between them. Germline V gene lookup returns CDR1 LNHDA and CDR2 SQIVND (reference sequence). The chain's CDR3 is CASSKVVGQPQHF. In DNA, the CDR3 is TGTGCCAGTAGTAAGGTCGTGGGGCAGCCCCAGCATTTT.

The rearrangement links TRBV29-1 to TRBJ2-1, with D possibly matching TRBD1 (6 bases). V lost 3 bases, J lost 7 bases, and 16 bases lay in between. Germline assignment: CDR1 SQVTM and CDR2 ANQGSEA. The CDR3 is 14 amino acids. CDR3 region: CSVDLTGLRNEQFF. Written as DNA, the CDR3 is TGCAGCGTTGACTTAACAGGGTTGAGGAATGAGCAGTTCTTC.

This clone occurred a few times. At the DNA level, this CDR3 is encoded by other sequences in the same sample as well. The chain joins TRBV30 to TRBJ1-5; 10 bases agree with TRBD1. The CDR3 covers 13 residues. In germline, CDR1 is GTSNPN, CDR2 SVGIG (reference sequence). Trimming took 3 bases from V and 5 from J; bases not matched to a gene: 1. The chain's CDR3 is CAWSGTGDQPQHF. The DNA for the CDR3 is TGTGCCTGGAGCGGGACAGGGGATCAGCCCCAGCATTTT.

The chain has TRBV7-2 and TRBJ2-5; a possible D gene is TRBD2 (5 bases). Germline-derived CDR1 and CDR2 are SGHTA and FQGNSA. The CDR3 contains 15 residues. V was pared by 5 bases and J by 5 bases, with 18 bases between. CDR3 nucleotide sequence: TGTGCCAGCAGCCCCGGACTCCCAGTCAGCGAGACCCAGTACTTC. Protein sequence: CASSPGLPVSETQYF.

This clone was seen a few times. The chain carries TRBV11-1 and TRBJ1-1; a weak D match, TRBD1 (5 bases). Trimming stripped 5 bases from V and 1 base from J, with 11 bases between. The germline V gene has CDR1 SGHAT and CDR2 FQDESV (reference sequence). This CDR3 has 14 residues. CDR3 in amino acids: CASSGAQWNTEAFF. DNA for the CDR3: TGTGCCAGCAGCGGGGCTCAATGGAACACTGAAGCTTTCTTT.

There are a few counts of this clone. The J gene is TRBJ1-1, the V gene TRBV27; D unclear. This CDR3 is built from 11 residues. V was clipped by 5 bases and J by 4 bases, with 5 bases between them. Germline V gene lookup returns CDR1 MNHEY and CDR2 SMNVEV (reference sequence). The CDR3 sequence is CASSKATEAFF. In DNA form, the CDR3 reads TGTGCCAGCAGTAAAGCCACTGAAGCTTTCTTT.

This clone was counted only a few times. V usage is TRBV27 and J usage is TRBJ2-7; D is uncertain. In germline, CDR1 is MNHEY, CDR2 SMNVEV (reference sequence). This CDR3 has 15 amino acids. Trimming stripped 6 bases from V and 3 bases from J, with 18 bases between. The DNA for the CDR3 is TGTGCCAGCAGCCTCCTTTTTGGGTCTCGCTACGAGCAGTACTTC. Translated: CASSLLFGSRYEQYF.

As regards this clone: The sample contains more than one DNA sequence encoding this CDR3. The V gene is TRBV9, the J gene TRBJ1-1; D is perhaps TRBD1 (5 bases). From germline, CDR1 is SGDLS and CDR2 YYNGEE. The V gene lost 4 bases and the J gene lost 0 bases, with 13 bases spanning the gap. The CDR3 extends over 15 amino acids. Written as DNA, the CDR3 is TGTGCCAGCAGCCCCCGGGGCGACATGAACACTGAAGCTTTCTTT. Translating it yields CASSPRGDMNTEAFF.